Listed here are 21 T cell receptor beta chains from one sample, sequenced in a study of cytomegalovirus exposure and HLA in healthy donors. The PCR was carried out with 60 Vbeta primers and 13 Jbeta primers. Generated by immunoSEQ multiplex PCR, the TCRdb table keeps only in-frame clones and is missing some. The sample has 100,000 to 120,000 clones; approximately 80% are singletons. The sequenced sample was PBMCs. The receptors were sampled from a woman in her fifties or sixties in good health and CMV-seropositive.

In DNA form, the CDR3 reads TGCGCCAGCAGCTTGATCGGGTCCTACGAGCAGTACTTC. Protein sequence: CASSLIGSYEQYF. The gene calls are TRBV5-1 and TRBJ2-5; D unresolved. The J call may be wrong; the DNA end is better matched by TRBJ2-7. Per the germline V gene, CDR1 is SGHRS and CDR2 is YFSETQ. This CDR3 region has 13 residues.

The chain carries TRBV18 and TRBJ2-7, with TRBD2 identical over 8 bases. The ends lost 2 bases at V and 7 bases at J; junction bases unmatched: 13. This CDR3 contains 16 residues. Germline V lookup: CDR1 KGHSH, CDR2 LQKENI. The CDR3 is CASSPMSIAGPREQYF. CDR3 DNA: TGTGCCAGCTCACCAATGTCAATAGCGGGACCGCGGGAGCAGTACTTC.

The count of this clone is one. The chain couples TRBV6-5 to TRBJ2-3; weak D call: TRBD2 (5 bases). The CDR3 sequence is 16 residues long. The germline V gene encodes CDR1 MNHEY and CDR2 SVGAGI. V shed 4 bases and J shed 2 bases, with 16 bases lying between them. The CDR3 region has the DNA TGTGCCAGCAGTTCCTGGGGAGCGGAATTCACAGATACGCAGTATTTT. The encoded protein is CASSSWGAEFTDTQYF.

This sequence joins TRBV7-3 and TRBJ2-5, with TRBD2 identical over 14 bases. J was trimmed by 5 bases and V by 5 bases; bases with no gene match: 7. Per the germline V gene, CDR1 is SGHTA and CDR2 is FQGTGA. The CDR3 spans 16 residues. CDR3 region: CASSPQGLAGDETQYF. The CDR3 nucleotides are TGTGCCAGCAGCCCCCAGGGACTAGCGGGAGATGAGACCCAGTACTTC.

This chain uses TRBV28 with TRBJ1-1, with D possibly TRBD1 on 5 matching bases. The CDR3 runs 12 residues. Germline loops: CDR1 MDHEN, CDR2 SYDVKM. With 6 bases removed from V and 5 bases from J, the gap between germline ends came to 10 bases. In DNA, the CDR3 is TGTGCCAGCAGCCAGGGCTTTACTGAAGCTTTCTTT. This gives the protein CASSQGFTEAFF. Using reference TRBV28 and TRBJ1-1 for the parts outside the CDR3, the full variable domain is DVKVTQSSRYLVKRTGEKVFLECVQDMDHENMFWYRQDPGLGLRLIYFSYDVKMKEKGDIPEGYSVSREKKERFSLILESASTNQTSMYLCASSQGFTEAFFGQGTRLTVV.

The chain has TRBV14 and TRBJ1-4; perhaps TRBD1 as D (6 bases). The CDR3 has 15 residues. Germline CDR1 and CDR2: SGHDN and FVKESK. Trimming stripped 2 bases from V and 6 bases from J, with 13 bases between. The CDR3 region is CASSQLQGRDEKLFF. In nucleotides, the CDR3 is TGTGCCAGCAGCCAATTACAGGGCCGAGATGAAAAACTGTTTTTT.

This sequence joins TRBV30 and TRBJ2-6; 8 bases fit TRBD1. This CDR3 has 17 amino acids. The junction had 9 bases not matched to a gene; V was cut back by 2 bases and J by 3 bases. Germline values: CDR1 GTSNPN, CDR2 SVGIG (reference sequence). CDR3 sequence (DNA): TGTGCCTGGAGTCCAGGGGGCGGAGGCCGTGGGGCCAACGTCCTGACTTTC. This translates into CAWSPGGGGRGANVLTF.

The V and J genes are TRBV28 and TRBJ1-4; D is ambiguous. The CDR3 has 14 residues. The germline CDR1 and CDR2 sequences are MDHEN and SYDVKM. V was cut by 7 bases and J by 7 bases, with 16 bases left in between. CDR3 residues: CASTTVIAGEKLFF. CDR3 nucleotides: TGTGCCAGCACCACAGTAATAGCGGGTGAAAAACTGTTTTTT.

The chain is built from TRBV10-1 and TRBJ2-7; TRBD2 aligns across 7 bases. In germline, CDR1 is WNHNN, CDR2 SYGVQD (reference sequence). This CDR3 has 14 amino acids. V trimming: 3 bases; J trimming: 0 bases; junction bases outside the gene matches: 2. The CDR3 coding sequence is TGCGCCAGCAGTGAAGGGGAGGGCTCCTACGAGCAGTACTTC. Its translation is CASSEGEGSYEQYF.

The chain joins TRBV7-2 to TRBJ2-1, with D possibly being TRBD2 (6 bases). Germline loops: CDR1 SGHTA, CDR2 FQGNSA. The CDR3 contains 13 residues. Between the trimmed V and J ends, which lost 1 base and 12 bases, there was a span of 13 bases. The CDR3 loop reads CASSLELREVQFF. CDR3 coding DNA: TGTGCCAGCAGCTTAGAATTAAGGGAGGTGCAGTTCTTC.

The rearrangement uses TRBV5-1 and TRBJ2-7; 15 bases fit TRBD2. CDR3 length: 16 residues. Germline V gene sequence: CDR1 SGHRS, CDR2 YFSETQ. V shed 2 bases and J 3 bases; nucleotides not matched to a gene: 3. The CDR3 here is CASSLGTSGRNYEQYF. The CDR3 DNA is TGCGCCAGCAGCTTAGGGACTAGCGGGAGGAACTACGAGCAGTACTTC.

The chain is built from TRBV4-2 and TRBJ2-7; 9 nucleotides line up with TRBD2. The germline gives CDR1 LGHNA, CDR2 YNFKEQ. The CDR3 is 15 residues long. V gave up 4 bases and J gave up 5 bases; unmatched junction bases: 9. The CDR3 region has the DNA TGTGCCAGCAGCCTGGTCCAGCGGGAGGTCAACGAGCAGTACTTC. Encoded protein: CASSLVQREVNEQYF.

In its sample, this clone was seen many times. The junction departs from the called germline gene at one end, perhaps through a read error. The chain employs TRBV20-1 and TRBJ1-2, with D unresolved. The CDR3 length is 10 residues. Germline values: CDR1 DFQATT, CDR2 SNEGSKA (reference sequence). CDR3 residues: CSATRNSSRF. The CDR3 DNA reads TGCAGTGCTACTCGAAACAGCAGCCGCTTC.

This chain joins TRBV9 and TRBJ1-1; D possibly corresponds to TRBD1 (5 bases). This CDR3 spans 15 amino acids. CDR1 and CDR2 (germline): SGDLS, YYNGEE. V gave up 3 bases and J gave up 3 bases, with 15 bases separating them. The CDR3 nucleotides read TGTGCCAGCAGCGCCTACGACAGCCTACACACTGAAGCTTTCTTT. Amino acids: CASSAYDSLHTEAFF.

This clone has just one count. V usage is TRBV18 and J usage is TRBJ1-5, with D hard to call. V lost 4 bases and J 4 bases, leaving 8 bases between the germline ends. The CDR3 extends over 13 amino acids. Germline V CDR1 and CDR2: KGHSH, LQKENI. The DNA for the CDR3 is TGTGCCAGCTCACTAGCGAGGAATCAGCCCCAGCATTTT. Translation gives CASSLARNQPQHF.

This rearrangement joins TRBV28 to TRBJ2-7; D unresolved. Germline loops: CDR1 MDHEN, CDR2 SYDVKM. Between the trimmed V and J ends, which lost 8 bases and 4 bases, there was a span of 15 bases. CDR3 length equals 13 residues. The CDR3 protein is CASLFGPRYEQYF. CDR3 coding DNA: TGTGCCAGCCTGTTTGGGCCCCGGTACGAGCAGTACTTC.

The chain links TRBV27 to TRBJ1-2, with TRBD1 matching 10 bases. Trimming cost V 5 bases and J 8 bases; bases outside gene matches: 8. The CDR3 runs to 14 residues. The germline V gene encodes CDR1 MNHEY and CDR2 SMNVEV (reference sequence). The CDR3 reads CASSTRQGAWGYTF. The CDR3 nucleotides read TGTGCCAGCAGTACGCGACAGGGGGCATGGGGCTACACCTTC.

The gene calls are TRBV11-2 and TRBJ2-7; TRBD2 agrees at 7 bases. CDR3 length: 15 residues. The V and J ends lost 6 bases and 3 bases, in that order; junction bases with no gene match: 11. Germline V lookup: CDR1 SGHAT, CDR2 FQNNGV. DNA of the CDR3: TGTGCCAGCAGTCGTACTAGCCTAGCGGACTACGAGCAGTACTTC. It specifies CASSRTSLADYEQYF.

The J gene is TRBJ1-5, the V gene TRBV19, with a weak D call TRBD1 (5 bases). V was pared by 3 bases and J by 4 bases, with 16 bases between. The CDR3 extends over 16 amino acids. The germline gives CDR1 LNHDA, CDR2 SQIVND (reference sequence). The CDR3 region is CASSMIGQGPNQPQHF. The CDR3 bases are TGTGCCAGTAGTATGATCGGCCAGGGTCCGAATCAGCCCCAGCATTTT. The full variable domain, with the rest looked up from reference TRBV19 and TRBJ1-5, is DGGITQSPKYLFRKEGQNVTLSCEQNLNHDAMYWYRQDPGQGLRLIYYSQIVNDFQKGDIAEGYSVSREKKESFPLTVTSAQKNPTAFYLCASSMIGQGPNQPQHFGDGTRLSIL.

This chain uses TRBV13 with TRBJ2-7; 10 nucleotides line up with TRBD2. With V trimmed by 4 bases and J by 1 base, 4 bases remained unmatched. This CDR3 is 15 amino acids long. Germline-derived CDR1 and CDR2 are PRHDT and FYEKMQ (reference sequence). CDR3 sequence reads: CASSYGTSASYEQYF. The CDR3 DNA is TGTGCCAGCAGCTATGGGACTAGCGCATCCTACGAGCAGTACTTC.

The J gene is TRBJ2-1, the V gene TRBV19; 10 positions match TRBD2. Unmatched junction bases numbered 7, after V lost 3 bases and J lost 8 bases. Germline loops: CDR1 LNHDA, CDR2 SQIVND (reference sequence). The CDR3 totals 15 residues. The CDR3 here is CASSILAGVRDEQFF. The DNA for the CDR3 is TGTGCCAGTAGTATTCTAGCGGGAGTCAGGGATGAGCAGTTCTTC.